Detailed here is one T cell receptor beta chain. The clone's antigen remains unknown. Nothing much larger sits one base from this clone, and base qualities are not available. Other DNA sequences in this specimen translate into the identical CDR3. Each collaborating institution followed its own protocols to collect whole blood in K2EDTA tubes. For TCRbeta analysis, collaborators shipped samples as frozen whole blood, isolated PBMCs, or DNA extracted from either of those sample types. The data derive from a study of blood T cell repertoires in COVID-19 (dated by TCRdb to about 2020). Context from the whole study: Samples covering the acute and convalescent phases of COVID-19 were provided by collaborators in the United States, Italy and Spain. Deeply sampled blood TCRbeta repertoires from subjects exposed to, actively infected with, or recovered from COVID-19 were included in the dataset. The repertoires were released in a freely available public database meant as a resource for research on the immune response to SARS-CoV-2. The samples were drawn from two sources: the first 160 participants of the ongoing ImmuneRACE study, and 950 to 1,500 subjects contributed by 6 global collaborators. The material from the prospective study consisted of cDNA or gDNA derived from T cells, B-cell-depleted T cells, or PBMCs. Sample metadata almost always included a de-identified subject ID, COVID-19 status, age in years and sex. Where available, HLA class I and class II types were taken from metadata supplied by the sample provider and were not determined by assay-based typing.

Overall study outcomes, separate from this receptor: The quantity of clinical and demographic metadata differed by source and by participant and was supplied without curation.

The immunoSEQ Assay, a bias-controlled multiplex PCR, was used to amplify TCRbeta CDR3 regions from genomic DNA. From the authors' description of their analysis: Within the assay, amplification of reference gene primers was used to estimate how many nucleated cells each sample contained. To quantify the absolute abundance of each unique TCRbeta CDR3 rearrangement, sequence reads were collapsed and filtered. For each sample, productive Simpson clonality was calculated as the square root of Simpson's diversity index over productive rearrangements. TCRdb stores this immuneACCESS table with in-frame sequences only. Part of the clones is absent; in the studies checked, under half of the shortfall reflects unresolved V genes, and no reason is known for the rest. The DNA gave D and trimming, while V, J and clone size come from that table. Across this sample there are about 270,000 clones, with approximately 86% seen only once. The ten largest account for approximately 9% of the sample.

The cysteine opens and the phenylalanine closes a CDR3 of 12 amino acids. This entry keeps only the CDR3 DNA: 36 bases, framed from base 1. CDR1 and CDR2 (SGHRS, YFSETQ) derive from the germline V gene. V is cut back by 4 bases and J by 12 bases, with 7 bases in the junction unmatched. The source of this sequence is a man aged 35-49 years with active or convalescent COVID-19. Sequencing input: peripheral blood. The rearranged chain carries TRBV5-1 and TRBJ2-7, with 10 junctional bases fitting TRBD1. The DNA sequence follows: TGCGCCAGCAGCGCGGGACAGGGGACCTGGTACTTC. It specifies CASSAGQGTWYF.